Each of the 14 T cell receptor beta chains below was sequenced from the same sample in a study of response to subunit inactivated influenza vaccine. In TCRdb, the RT-PCR reads were re-called with MiXCR into one record per CDR3 protein. Of roughly 570,000 distinct CDR3 sequences in the sample, 10% to 15% were seen once. The source material was PBMCs from blood, sampled 35 to 45 days after vaccination. The receptors derive from a man aged 50-59 years who received an inactivated influenza vaccine.

This clonotype was observed a handful of times. The rearrangement joins TRBV14 to TRBJ2-1, with D possibly being TRBD1 (6 bases). Germline V gene sequence: CDR1 SGHDN, CDR2 FVKESK. The CDR3 is 15 amino acids. Trimming cost V 4 bases and J 7 bases, with 17 bases left between them. The CDR3 here is CASSRRDILFNEQFF. CDR3 in DNA: TGTGCCAGCAGCCGCCGGGACATCCTTTTTAATGAGCAGTTCTTC.

This clonotype has at least ten counts. This CDR3 reads CASSLRARGNEQFF. The CDR3 DNA sequence: TGCGCCAGCAGCTTGAGGGCTCGGGGGAATGAGCAGTTCTTC. The chain combines TRBV5-1 with TRBJ2-1, with TRBD2 as a possible D gene (6 bases). Trimming left V 1 base short and J 7 bases short, with 12 bases between. CDR3 length: 14 residues. Looked up from germline, CDR1 is SGHRS and CDR2 is YFSETQ.

This clonotype was observed at least ten times. The V gene is TRBV6-5, the J gene TRBJ2-7; TRBD1 might be the D (6 bases). The CDR3 contains 15 residues. Trimming cost V 1 base and J 2 bases, with 12 bases left between them. CDR1 and CDR2 (germline): MNHEY, SVGAGI. The CDR3 coding sequence is TGTGCCAGCAGTTACTTACAGGGCTCCCCCTACGAGCAGTACTTC. As protein: CASSYLQGSPYEQYF.

The genes are TRBV12-3 or TRBV12-4 and TRBJ2-6; tentatively, D is TRBD2 (7 bases). V was shortened by 5 bases and J by 4 bases, with 18 bases between the two germline ends. The CDR3 length is 17 residues. The CDR3, as DNA: TGTGCCAGCAGTGGTTCGGGGGGCGCCTCCGGGGCCAACGTCCTGACTTTC. Translating gives CASSGSGGASGANVLTF.

This chain joins TRBV5-1 and TRBJ2-6; weak D call: TRBD2 (5 bases). The V and J ends lost 2 bases and 4 bases respectively, with 10 bases between them. The germline gives CDR1 SGHRS, CDR2 YFSETQ. The CDR3 covers 15 residues. The CDR3 sequence is CASSLAGNGANVLTF. In DNA, the CDR3 is TGCGCCAGCAGCTTAGCCGGGAACGGGGCCAACGTCCTGACTTTC.

The chain couples TRBV7-2 to TRBJ1-3; D is ambiguous. Germline V gives CDR1 SGHTA, CDR2 FQGNSA. Trimming took off 5 bases at V and 0 bases at J, with 11 bases between the two ends. The CDR3 spans 15 residues. CDR3 sequence: CASSPRRSSGNTIYF. CDR3 coding DNA: TGTGCCAGCAGCCCCCGGCGATCCTCTGGAAACACCATATATTTT.

In its sample, this clonotype was seen a few times. The chain has TRBV28 and TRBJ2-7, with 9 bases fitting TRBD1. The CDR3 covers 15 residues. CDR1 and CDR2 from the germline V gene are MDHEN and SYDVKM. V trimming: 7 bases; J trimming: 2 bases; junction bases outside the gene matches: 9. This chain's CDR3 is CASTSSGTGTYEQYF. The CDR3 coding sequence is TGTGCCAGCACTTCTTCCGGGACAGGGACCTACGAGCAGTACTTC.

This sequence joins TRBV15 and TRBJ2-3, with D possibly being TRBD2 (6 bases). The germline gives CDR1 LNHNV, CDR2 YYDKDF (reference sequence). V lost 4 bases and J lost 13, with 24 bases in between. The CDR3 consists of 15 residues. CDR3 coding DNA: TGTGCCACCAGCAAAAGTACGGCTAGCGCCGAAGTGGAGTATTTT. Translated: CATSKSTASAEVEYF.

Only a few counts were recorded for this clonotype. The chain combines TRBV30 with TRBJ1-3; D is ambiguous. The germline V and J ends were trimmed by 5 bases and 4 bases, with 12 bases remaining between them. The germline V gene encodes CDR1 GTSNPN and CDR2 SVGIG (reference sequence). The CDR3 loop spans 13 amino acids. The CDR3 here is CAWGPQLGNTIYF. In DNA form, the CDR3 reads TGTGCCTGGGGACCACAGTTGGGAAACACCATATATTTT. The variable domain in full, with the rest retrieved from reference TRBV30 and TRBJ1-3, is SQTIHQWPATLVQPVGSPLSLECTVEGTSNPNLYWYRQAAGRGLQLLFYSVGIGQISSEVPQNLSASRPQDRQFILSSKKLLLSDSGFYLCAWGPQLGNTIYFGEGSWLTVV.

The chain is built from TRBV6-2 or TRBV6-3 and TRBJ2-1, with 9 positions matching TRBD2. V lost 0 bases and J lost 8; bases outside the gene matches: 11. Germline loops: CDR1 MNHEY, CDR2 SVGEGT. This CDR3 is 17 amino acids long. The chain's CDR3 is CASSYSRAQRGDDEQFF. CDR3 sequence (DNA): TGTGCCAGCAGTTACTCGAGAGCGCAGCGGGGGGACGATGAGCAGTTCTTC.

This clonotype was counted between two and nine times. This chain uses TRBV12-3 or TRBV12-4 with TRBJ2-1, with D hard to call. V gave up 0 bases and J gave up 9 bases, with 6 bases separating them. This CDR3 is 12 amino acids long. This CDR3 reads CASSLAGIEQFF. The CDR3, as DNA: TGTGCCAGCAGTTTAGCGGGGATTGAGCAGTTCTTC.

The rearrangement uses TRBV6-5 and TRBJ2-5, with D perhaps given as TRBD1 or TRBD2 (6 bases each). Germline loops: CDR1 MNHEY, CDR2 SVGAGI. The CDR3 is 16 residues long. V lost 0 bases and J lost 5, with 16 bases in between. This chain's CDR3 is CASSYSSTGAGETQYF. The CDR3 DNA follows: TGTGCCAGCAGTTACTCGAGTACGGGGGCGGGGGAGACCCAGTACTTC.

Ten or more counts support this clonotype. One junction end does not reproduce the germline sequence, and a read error may be involved. The chain joins TRBV12-3 or TRBV12-4 to TRBJ2-5; the D gene is possibly TRBD1 (5 bases). The CDR3 is 11 amino acids. The CDR3 is CASSSRVAVDF. In nucleotides, the CDR3 is TGTGCCAGCAGTTCCAGGGTCGCTGTGGACTTC.

This clonotype turned up a few times. V gene TRBV6-5 combines with J gene TRBJ1-1; D is unclear. The V and J ends lost 0 bases and 1 base respectively, with 9 bases between them. This CDR3 is 15 amino acids long. Germline V gene lookup returns CDR1 MNHEY and CDR2 SVGAGI. The CDR3 here is CASSYSTNSNTEAFF. The DNA for the CDR3 is TGTGCCAGCAGTTACTCGACAAACTCGAACACTGAAGCTTTCTTT.